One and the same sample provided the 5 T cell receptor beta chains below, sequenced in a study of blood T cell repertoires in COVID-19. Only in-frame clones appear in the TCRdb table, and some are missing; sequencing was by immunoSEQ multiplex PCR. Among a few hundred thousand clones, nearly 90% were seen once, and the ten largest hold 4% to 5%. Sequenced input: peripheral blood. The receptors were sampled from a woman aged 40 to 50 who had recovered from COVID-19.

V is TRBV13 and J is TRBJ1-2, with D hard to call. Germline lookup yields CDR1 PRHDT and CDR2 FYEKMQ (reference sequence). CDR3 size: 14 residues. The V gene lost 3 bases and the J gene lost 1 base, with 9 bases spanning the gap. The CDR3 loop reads CASSLGGSNYGYTF. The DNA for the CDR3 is TGTGCCAGCAGCTTGGGAGGGAGTAACTATGGCTACACCTTC.

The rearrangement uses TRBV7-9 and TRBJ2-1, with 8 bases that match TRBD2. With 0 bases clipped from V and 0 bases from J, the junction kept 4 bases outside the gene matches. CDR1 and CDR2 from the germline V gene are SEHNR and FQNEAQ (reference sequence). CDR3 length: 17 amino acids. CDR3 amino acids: CASSLARGGSSYNEQFF. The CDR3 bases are TGTGCCAGCAGCTTAGCCCGGGGGGGTAGCTCCTACAATGAGCAGTTCTTC.

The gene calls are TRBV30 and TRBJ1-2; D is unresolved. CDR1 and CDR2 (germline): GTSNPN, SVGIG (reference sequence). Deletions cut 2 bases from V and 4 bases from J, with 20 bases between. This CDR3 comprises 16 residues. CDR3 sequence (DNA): TGTGCCTGGAGTCCCACGCTTGCTGGCCGAAGCTATGGCTACACCTTC. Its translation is CAWSPTLAGRSYGYTF.

This CDR3 reads CATSRDMGRAGVYSYEQYV. The CDR3 DNA follows: TGTGCCACCAGCAGAGATATGGGTCGTGCAGGGGTGTACTCCTACGAGCAGTACGTC. The chain links TRBV15 to TRBJ2-7; perhaps TRBD1 as D (6 bases). This CDR3 is 19 amino acids long. Germline loops: CDR1 LNHNV, CDR2 YYDKDF (reference sequence). V lost 0 bases, J lost 0 bases, and 21 bases lay in between.

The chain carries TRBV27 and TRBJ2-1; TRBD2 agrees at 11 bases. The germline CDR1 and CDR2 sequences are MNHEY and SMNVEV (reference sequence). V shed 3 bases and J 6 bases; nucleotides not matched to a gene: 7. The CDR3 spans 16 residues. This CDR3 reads CASSLRVAGGLNEQFF. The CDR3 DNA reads TGTGCCAGCAGTTTGCGCGTAGCGGGGGGGCTCAATGAGCAGTTCTTC.